Below, 12 T cell receptor beta chains from the same sample are listed, as sequenced in a study of T cell changes during pregnancy in multiple sclerosis. Sequencing used immunoSEQ multiplex PCR; TCRdb keeps in-frame clones, though not all of them. The data show tens of thousands of clones, about 89% seen once. Sequencing used CD4+ T cells from peripheral blood mononuclear cells, obtained in the second trimester of pregnancy. Receptors were obtained from a female donor with multiple sclerosis, enrolled in a pregnancy study.

This chain joins TRBV5-6 and TRBJ2-2, with TRBD2 matching 9 bases. CDR3 length: 15 residues. The V segment lost 1 base and the J segment 6 bases; nucleotides outside the gene matches: 4. Looked up from germline, CDR1 is SGHDT and CDR2 is YYEEEE. As DNA, the CDR3 is TGTGCCAGCAGCTTGAGCGGGAGGTCTGCCGGGGAGCTGTTTTTT. It is translated as CASSLSGRSAGELFF.

This chain's CDR3 is CASSRDMTNNSPLHF. The CDR3 coding sequence is TGTGCCAGCAGCCGGGACATGACAAATAATTCACCCCTCCACTTT. The chain employs TRBV16 and TRBJ1-6; the D gene is possibly TRBD1 (6 bases). V was cut by 4 bases and J by 5 bases, with 12 bases left in between. The germline CDR1 and CDR2 sequences are KGHSY and FQNENV. This CDR3 spans 15 amino acids.

This rearrangement joins TRBV6-5 to TRBJ2-2; D remains unclear. Germline V gene lookup returns CDR1 MNHEY and CDR2 SVGAGI. Trimming pared 6 bases from V and 1 base from J, leaving 9 bases between. The CDR3 length is 14 residues. The CDR3, as DNA: TGTGCCAGCAGCCCCAGACAGAACACCGGGGAGCTGTTTTTT. Encoded protein: CASSPRQNTGELFF.

This clone is categorized as medium-sized. CDR3 in amino acids: CASSRGGADGNTIYF. The CDR3 DNA follows: TGTGCCAGCAGCCGAGGGGGCGCCGACGGAAACACCATATATTTT. The V and J genes are TRBV4-2 and TRBJ1-3, with 7 bases matching TRBD1. Germline V lookup: CDR1 LGHNA, CDR2 YNFKEQ. The CDR3 covers 15 residues. Trimming cost V 4 bases and J 4 bases; bases outside gene matches: 7.

The chain couples TRBV7-2 to TRBJ2-5; maybe TRBD2 (5 bases). Germline lookup yields CDR1 SGHTA and CDR2 FQGNSA. This CDR3 comprises 14 residues. Trimming removed 5 bases from V and 4 bases from J, with 14 bases in between. This chain's CDR3 is CASSESGVRETQYF. CDR3 bases: TGTGCCAGCAGCGAGAGCGGAGTAAGAGAGACCCAGTACTTC.

CDR3 DNA sequence: TGTGCCAGCTCACCACGCAGGGAGAACACTGAAGCTTTCTTT. It translates to CASSPRRENTEAFF. The chain links TRBV18 to TRBJ1-1; D is possibly TRBD1 (5 bases). V was pared by 1 base and J by 1 base, with 7 bases between. Looked up from germline, CDR1 is KGHSH and CDR2 is LQKENI. The CDR3 is made up of 14 amino acids.

This clone was seen only once. This chain connects TRBV19 to TRBJ2-3; 7 bases agree with TRBD1. Germline V gives CDR1 LNHDA, CDR2 SQIVND (reference sequence). V lost 9 bases and J lost 2; bases outside the gene matches: 5. The CDR3 contains 13 residues. The CDR3 DNA reads TGTGCCAGCCGGGACAGCGACACAGATACGCAGTATTTT. Encoded protein: CASRDSDTDTQYF.

As concerns this clone: Other DNA sequences from this sample encode an identical CDR3 as well. The chain recombines TRBV2 with TRBJ2-7; 8 bases fit TRBD1. Germline CDR1 is SNHLY and CDR2 is FYNNEI. J gave up 0 bases and V 6 bases, and 1 base lay outside the gene matches. The CDR3 has 13 residues. CDR3 amino acids: CASRDRGSYEQYF. DNA for the CDR3: TGTGCCAGCAGAGACAGGGGCTCCTACGAGCAGTACTTC.

V usage is TRBV5-1 and J usage is TRBJ2-7; the D is unclear. Germline CDR1 SGHRS, CDR2 YFSETQ. CDR3 size: 13 residues. Trimming stripped 4 bases from V and 5 bases from J, with 13 bases between. The CDR3 loop reads CASSPPGQNEQYF. The CDR3 bases are TGCGCCAGCAGCCCCCCTGGCCAAAACGAGCAGTACTTC.

The CDR3 protein is CASGGQKYGYTF. DNA of the CDR3: TGTGCCAGTGGCGGACAGAAGTACGGCTACACCTTC. The V and J genes are TRBV19 and TRBJ1-2, with TRBD1 as a possible D gene (6 bases). The CDR3 length is 12 residues. Germline V gene data show CDR1 as LNHDA and CDR2 as SQIVND (reference sequence). Trimming pared 8 bases from V and 8 bases from J, leaving 15 bases between.

This chain uses TRBV28 with TRBJ1-6; TRBD1 matches at 7 bases. Germline lookup yields CDR1 MDHEN and CDR2 SYDVKM. The CDR3 sequence is 16 residues long. Trimming removed 4 bases from V and 0 bases from J; junction bases left unmatched: 3. Here the CDR3 reads CASSWTGTSYNSPLHF. DNA of the CDR3: TGTGCCAGCAGTTGGACAGGAACCTCCTATAATTCACCCCTCCACTTT.

CDR3 sequence (DNA): TGCAGCGTTGCGCGGGGGCTTGCCTACGAGCAGTACTTC. Encoded protein: CSVARGLAYEQYF. The chain combines TRBV29-1 with TRBJ2-7; TRBD2 might be the D (7 bases). V was shortened by 4 bases and J by 2 bases, with 12 bases between the two germline ends. This CDR3 spans 13 amino acids. Germline CDR1 is SQVTM and CDR2 is ANQGSEA.